Shown below are 2 T cell receptor beta chains from a single sample sequenced in a study of blood T cells in healthy people across ages. Combining a sample-barcoded 5' primer with a J-beta primer mix, a second PCR ran for roughly 7 to 11 cycles. A single record per CDR3 protein comes from TCRdb applying MiXCR to the 5' RACE reads. Here the sample spans about 670,000 distinct CDR3 sequences, 45% to 60% being singletons. The sequencing input was blood. These TCRs come from an elderly woman in good health.

The chain joins TRBV2 to TRBJ2-2; D unclear. The CDR3 is 14 residues long. Germline CDR1 SNHLY, CDR2 FYNNEI. V was shortened by 5 bases and J by 3 bases, with 10 bases between the two germline ends. CDR3 region: CASSLRTYTGELFF. The CDR3 bases are TGTGCCAGCAGTTTGAGGACGTACACCGGGGAGCTGTTTTTT.

This clonotype was observed many times. The chain has TRBV9 and TRBJ2-3; either TRBD1 or TRBD2 may fit D (5 bases each). The length of the CDR3 is 14 residues. Germline CDR1 and CDR2: SGDLS and YYNGEE. V lost 4 bases and J lost 1, with 10 bases in between. The CDR3 DNA follows: TGTGCCAGCAGCACGGGGCCCGGCACAGATACGCAGTATTTT. It translates to CASSTGPGTDTQYF.